This is a list of T cell receptor beta chains from one sample in a study of blood T cells in healthy people across ages. MiXCR, run by TCRdb on the 5' RACE reads, gives a single entry per CDR3 protein. Of fewer than 2 million distinct CDR3 sequences in the sample, 30% to 40% are singletons; the top ten hold roughly 24%. The sequenced sample was blood. These receptor sequences come from a human donor in good health. Each CDR3 is given without its conserved first and last residue. Each record gives: CDR3 protein, J gene, V gene.

ASSQDSEPNSPLH	TRBJ1-6	TRBV4-3
ASSATPYIEQY	TRBJ2-7	TRBV7-3
AISDGQCYGYT	TRBJ1-2	TRBV10-3
SAIRTGSGERY	TRBJ2-7	TRBV20-1
ASSFFLAQSDTQY	TRBJ2-3	TRBV7-9
ASSLWTSGGYEQY	TRBJ2-7	TRBV7-2
ASSKTTEAF	TRBJ1-1	TRBV7-8
SARVPGGGRKF	TRBJ2-7	TRBV20-1
SVGQTTDLSEQY	TRBJ2-7	TRBV29-1
ASSYPTGGTYEQY	TRBJ2-7	TRBV6-5
ASSLLSGTENYGYT	TRBJ1-2	TRBV5-1
ASSYPDDRGETQY	TRBJ2-5	TRBV6-2/TRBV6-3
ASSLRDEQY	TRBJ2-7	TRBV7-9
ASSVEHSTDTQY	TRBJ2-3	TRBV9
ARRTEKDYT	TRBJ1-2	TRBV6-1
ASSIPVPDTQY	TRBJ2-3	TRBV4-2
ASSLSGGHLTLKGYT	TRBJ1-2	TRBV11-2
ASSFDGAGVAQPQH	TRBJ1-5	TRBV7-8
ASKGKLAEYEQF	TRBJ2-1	TRBV11-3
ASSLNPRPGPLH	TRBJ1-6	TRBV7-8
ASRPGGVGTQY	TRBJ2-5	TRBV7-8
ASSSSGGRYYTQY	TRBJ2-3	TRBV6-5
ASSAEGGYEQY	TRBJ2-7	TRBV7-8
SVDGRVHEQF	TRBJ2-1	TRBV29-1
ASSDQTRTVSYNEQF	TRBJ2-1	TRBV9
SARDIGVKDGYT	TRBJ1-2	TRBV20-1
ASSQDKGGSNEKLF	TRBJ1-4	TRBV4-3
ASSVNAGVGNEQF	TRBJ2-1	TRBV2
AISESGGGAFPLH	TRBJ1-6	TRBV10-3
SARARQGDFNYGYT	TRBJ1-2	TRBV20-1
ASSRAIAKNIQY	TRBJ2-4	TRBV9
ATSRAPQTQY	-	TRBV15
ASSLIPGGLSYEQY	TRBJ2-7	TRBV12-3/TRBV12-4
ASSRDRGYNEQY	TRBJ2-7	TRBV7-2
ATSRVRGAGSDTQY	TRBJ2-3	TRBV15
ASSAGIAYDYGYT	TRBJ1-2	TRBV14
ATQDRVDTEAF	TRBJ1-1	TRBV10-3
ASSSPGANVLT	TRBJ2-6	TRBV7-3
ASSWTGGRGCT	TRBJ1-2	TRBV28